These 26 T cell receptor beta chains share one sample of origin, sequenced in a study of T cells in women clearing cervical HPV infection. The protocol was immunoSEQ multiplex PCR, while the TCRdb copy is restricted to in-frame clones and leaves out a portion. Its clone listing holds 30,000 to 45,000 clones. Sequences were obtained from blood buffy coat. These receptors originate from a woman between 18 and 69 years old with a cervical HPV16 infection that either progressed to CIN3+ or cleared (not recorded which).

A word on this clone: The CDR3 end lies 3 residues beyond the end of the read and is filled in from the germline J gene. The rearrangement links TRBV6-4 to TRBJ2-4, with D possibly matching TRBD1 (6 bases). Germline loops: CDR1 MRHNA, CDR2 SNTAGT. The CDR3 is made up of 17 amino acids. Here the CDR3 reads CASSDTLFRGGNQPQYF. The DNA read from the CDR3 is TGTGCCAGCAGTGACACACTGTTCAGGGGCGGCAATCAGCCT.

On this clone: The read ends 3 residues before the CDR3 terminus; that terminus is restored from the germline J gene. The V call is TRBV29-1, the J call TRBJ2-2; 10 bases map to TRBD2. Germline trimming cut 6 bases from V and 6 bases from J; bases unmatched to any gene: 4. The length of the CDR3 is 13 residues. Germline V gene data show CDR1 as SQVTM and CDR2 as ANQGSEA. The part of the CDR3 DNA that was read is TGCAGCGTAGAGCGGGGGGGCCCCGGGGAG. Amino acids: CSVERGGPGE. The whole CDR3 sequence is CSVERGGPGELFF.

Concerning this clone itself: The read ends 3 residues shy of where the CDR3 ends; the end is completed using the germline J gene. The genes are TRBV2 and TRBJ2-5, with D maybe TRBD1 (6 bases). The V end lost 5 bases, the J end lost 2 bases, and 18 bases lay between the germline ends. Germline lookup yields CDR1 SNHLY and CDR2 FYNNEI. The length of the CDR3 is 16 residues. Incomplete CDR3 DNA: TGTGCCAGCAGTCCAGGTGGGGGCGGTTGGCAAGAGACC. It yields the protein CASSPGGGGWQET. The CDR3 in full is CASSPGGGGWQETQYF.

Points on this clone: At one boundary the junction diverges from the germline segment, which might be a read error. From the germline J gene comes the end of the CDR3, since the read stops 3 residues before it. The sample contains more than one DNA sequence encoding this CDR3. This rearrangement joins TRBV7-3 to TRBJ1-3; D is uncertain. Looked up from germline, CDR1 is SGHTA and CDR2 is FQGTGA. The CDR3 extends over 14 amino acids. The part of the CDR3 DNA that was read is TGTGCCAGCAGCTCAGGAGGTTCTGGAAACACG. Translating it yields CASSSGGSGNT. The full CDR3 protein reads CASSSGGSGNTIYF.

The CDR3 protein is CASSLTGPNQPQYF. Incomplete CDR3 DNA: TGTGCCAGCAGCTTAACAGGCCCCAATCAGCCG. The chain uses TRBV7-2 and TRBJ2-3; weak D call: TRBD1 (5 bases). Sequencing ends 3 residues short of the CDR3 end; the germline J gene provides the rest. The CDR3 sequence is 14 residues long. The germline CDR1 and CDR2 sequences are SGHTA and FQGNSA.

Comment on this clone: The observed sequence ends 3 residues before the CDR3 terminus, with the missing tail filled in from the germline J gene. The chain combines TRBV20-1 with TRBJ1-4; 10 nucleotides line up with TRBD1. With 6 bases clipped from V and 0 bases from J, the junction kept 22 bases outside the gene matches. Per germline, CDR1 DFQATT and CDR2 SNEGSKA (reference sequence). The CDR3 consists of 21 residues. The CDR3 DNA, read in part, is TGCAGTGCCCCTACCCTCCCCGGGCAGACAGGGGGCGATTCAACTAATGAAAAA. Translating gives CSAPTLPGQTGGDSTNEK. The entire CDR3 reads CSAPTLPGQTGGDSTNEKLFF.

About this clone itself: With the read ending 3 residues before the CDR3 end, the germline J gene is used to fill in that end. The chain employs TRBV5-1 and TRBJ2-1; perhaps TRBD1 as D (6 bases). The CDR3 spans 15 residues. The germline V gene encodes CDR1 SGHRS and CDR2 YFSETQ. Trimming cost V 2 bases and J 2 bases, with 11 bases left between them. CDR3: CASSLQGSPYNEQFF. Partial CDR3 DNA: TGCGCCAGCAGCTTACAGGGTTCTCCCTACAATGAG.

Incomplete CDR3 DNA: TGTGCCAGCAGCTTACGCAGTAACTATGGC. Translation gives CASSLRSNYG. In full, the CDR3 reads CASSLRSNYGYTF. The genes are TRBV7-9 and TRBJ1-2; D gene unclear. From the germline J gene comes the end of the CDR3, since the read stops 3 residues before it. The CDR3 totals 13 residues. V dropped 2 bases and J dropped 1 base, with 5 bases sitting between them. In germline, CDR1 is SEHNR, CDR2 FQNEAQ (reference sequence).

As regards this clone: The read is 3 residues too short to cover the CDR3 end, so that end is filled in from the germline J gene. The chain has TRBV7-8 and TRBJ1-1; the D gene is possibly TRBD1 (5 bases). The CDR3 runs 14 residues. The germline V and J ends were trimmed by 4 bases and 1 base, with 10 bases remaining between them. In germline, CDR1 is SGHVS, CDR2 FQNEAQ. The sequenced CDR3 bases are TGTGCCAGCAGCTCGAGAGGGGCGAACACTGAA. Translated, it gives CASSSRGANTE. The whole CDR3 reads CASSSRGANTEAFF.

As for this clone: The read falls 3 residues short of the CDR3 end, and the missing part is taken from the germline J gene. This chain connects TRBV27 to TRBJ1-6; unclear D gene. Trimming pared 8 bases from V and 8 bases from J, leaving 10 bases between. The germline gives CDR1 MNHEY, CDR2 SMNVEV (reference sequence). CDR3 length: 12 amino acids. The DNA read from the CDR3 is TGTGCCAGCGGGCGCAGATATTCACCC. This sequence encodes CASGRRYSP. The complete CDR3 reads CASGRRYSPLHF.

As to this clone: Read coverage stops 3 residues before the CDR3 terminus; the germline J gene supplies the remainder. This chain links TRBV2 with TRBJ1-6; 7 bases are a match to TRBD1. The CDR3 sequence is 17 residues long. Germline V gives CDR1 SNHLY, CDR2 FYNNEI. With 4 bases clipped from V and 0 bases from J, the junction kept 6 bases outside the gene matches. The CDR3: CASSASGTDSYNSPLHF. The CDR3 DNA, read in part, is TGTGCCAGCAGTGCCTCCGGGACAGACTCCTATAATTCACCC. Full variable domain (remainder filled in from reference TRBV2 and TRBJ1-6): EPEVTQTPSHQVTQMGQEVILRCVPISNHLYFYWYRQILGQKVEFLVSFYNNEISEKSEIFDDQFSVERPDGSNFTLKIRSTKLEDSAMYFCASSASGTDSYNSPLHFGNGTRLTVT.

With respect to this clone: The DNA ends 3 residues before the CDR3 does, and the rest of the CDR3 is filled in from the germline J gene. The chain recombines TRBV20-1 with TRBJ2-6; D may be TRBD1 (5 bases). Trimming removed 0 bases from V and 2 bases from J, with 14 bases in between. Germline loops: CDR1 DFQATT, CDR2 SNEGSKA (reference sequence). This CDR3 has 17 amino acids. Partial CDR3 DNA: TGCAGTGCTAGAGATCAGGAGCAGGGTCCTGGGGCCAACGTC. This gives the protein CSARDQEQGPGANV. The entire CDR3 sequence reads CSARDQEQGPGANVLTF.

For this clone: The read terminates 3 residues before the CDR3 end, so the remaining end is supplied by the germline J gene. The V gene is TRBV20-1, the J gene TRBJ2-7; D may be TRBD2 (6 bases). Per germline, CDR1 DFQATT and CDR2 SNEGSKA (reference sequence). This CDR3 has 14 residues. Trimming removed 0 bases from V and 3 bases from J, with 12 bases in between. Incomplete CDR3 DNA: TGCAGTGCTAGAGATGCCGGGGGTAACTACGAG. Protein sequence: CSARDAGGNYE. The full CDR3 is CSARDAGGNYEQYF.

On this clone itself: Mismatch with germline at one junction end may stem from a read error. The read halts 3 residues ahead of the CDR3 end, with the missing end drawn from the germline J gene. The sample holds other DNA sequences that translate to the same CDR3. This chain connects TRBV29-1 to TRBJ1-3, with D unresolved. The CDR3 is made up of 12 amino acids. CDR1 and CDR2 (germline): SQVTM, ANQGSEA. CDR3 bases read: TGCAGCGCAACAGTTGGTGGAAACACG. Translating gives CSATVGGNT. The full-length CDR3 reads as CSATVGGNTIYF. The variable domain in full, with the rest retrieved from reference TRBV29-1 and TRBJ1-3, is SAVISQKPSRDICQRGTSLTIQCQVDSQVTMMFWYRQQPGQSLTLIATANQGSEATYESGFVIDKFPISRPNLTFSTLTVSNMSPEDSSIYLCSATVGGNTIYFGEGSWLTVV.

The sequenced part of the CDR3 DNA is TGTGCCAGCAGCTTGGCAGTTAATGAG. Translation: CASSLAVNE. The whole CDR3 reads CASSLAVNEQFF. V is TRBV11-1 and J is TRBJ2-1; no firm D call. From the germline J gene comes the end of the CDR3, since the read stops 3 residues before it. The CDR3 runs to 12 residues. Trimming cost V 3 bases and J 7 bases, with 7 bases left between them. Germline CDR1 is SGHAT and CDR2 is FQDESV (reference sequence).

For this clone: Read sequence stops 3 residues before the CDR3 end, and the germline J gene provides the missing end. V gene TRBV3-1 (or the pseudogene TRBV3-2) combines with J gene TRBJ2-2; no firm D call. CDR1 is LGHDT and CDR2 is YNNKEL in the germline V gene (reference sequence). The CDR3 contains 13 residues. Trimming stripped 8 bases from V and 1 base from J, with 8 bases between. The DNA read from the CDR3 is TGTGCCAGCGGCTCGATGAACACCGGGGAG. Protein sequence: CASGSMNTGE. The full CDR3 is CASGSMNTGELFF.

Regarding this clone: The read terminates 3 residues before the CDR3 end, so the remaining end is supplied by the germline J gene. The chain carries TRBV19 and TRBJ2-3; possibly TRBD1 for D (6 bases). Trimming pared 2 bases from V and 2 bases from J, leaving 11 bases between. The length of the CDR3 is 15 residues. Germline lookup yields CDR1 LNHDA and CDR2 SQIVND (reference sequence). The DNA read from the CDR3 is TGTGCCAGTAGTATAACTCCGGGACACACAGATACG. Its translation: CASSITPGHTDT. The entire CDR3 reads CASSITPGHTDTQYF.

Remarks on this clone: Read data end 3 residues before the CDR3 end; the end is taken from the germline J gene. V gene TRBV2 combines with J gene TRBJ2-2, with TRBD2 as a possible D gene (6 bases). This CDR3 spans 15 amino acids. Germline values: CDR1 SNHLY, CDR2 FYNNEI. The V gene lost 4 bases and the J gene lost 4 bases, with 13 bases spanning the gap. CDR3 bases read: TGTGCCAGCAGTGGGGCCGGGACTCCCACCGGGGAG. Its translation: CASSGAGTPTGE. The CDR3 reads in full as CASSGAGTPTGELFF.

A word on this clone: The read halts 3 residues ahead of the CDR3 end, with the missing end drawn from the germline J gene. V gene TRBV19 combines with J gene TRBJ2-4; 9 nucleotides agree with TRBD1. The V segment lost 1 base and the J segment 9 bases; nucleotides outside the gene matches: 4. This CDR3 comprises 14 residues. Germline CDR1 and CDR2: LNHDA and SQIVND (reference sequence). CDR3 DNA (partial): TGTGCCAGTAGTATAGGAGGACAGGGGAGCATT. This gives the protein CASSIGGQGSI. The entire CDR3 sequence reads CASSIGGQGSIQYF. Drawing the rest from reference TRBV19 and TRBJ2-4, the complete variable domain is DGGITQSPKYLFRKEGQNVTLSCEQNLNHDAMYWYRQDPGQGLRLIYYSQIVNDFQKGDIAEGYSVSREKKESFPLTVTSAQKNPTAFYLCASSIGGQGSIQYFGAGTRLSVL.

The sequenced CDR3 bases are TGCAGTGCTCCTAGCGAGTTGAACACCGGGGAG. Translating it yields CSAPSELNTGE. The full CDR3 sequence reads CSAPSELNTGELFF. This chain uses TRBV20-1 with TRBJ2-2; perhaps TRBD2 as D (6 bases). The read halts 3 residues ahead of the CDR3 end, with the missing end drawn from the germline J gene. Looked up from germline, CDR1 is DFQATT and CDR2 is SNEGSKA (reference sequence). V was pared by 5 bases and J by 1 base, with 11 bases between. The CDR3 consists of 14 residues.

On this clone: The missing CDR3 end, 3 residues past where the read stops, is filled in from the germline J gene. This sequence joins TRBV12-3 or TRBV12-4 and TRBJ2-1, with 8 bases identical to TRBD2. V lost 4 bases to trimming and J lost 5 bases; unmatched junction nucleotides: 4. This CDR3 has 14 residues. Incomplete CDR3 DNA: TGTGCCAGCAGTTCGGGACTAGGTAACAATGAG. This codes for CASSSGLGNNE. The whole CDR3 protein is CASSSGLGNNEQFF.

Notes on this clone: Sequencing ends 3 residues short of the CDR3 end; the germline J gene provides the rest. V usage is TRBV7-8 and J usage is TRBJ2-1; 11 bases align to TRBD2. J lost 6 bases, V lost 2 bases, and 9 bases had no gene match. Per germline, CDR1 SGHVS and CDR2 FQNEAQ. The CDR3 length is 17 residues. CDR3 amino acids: CASSLLTSGDLVNEQFF. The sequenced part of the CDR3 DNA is TGTGCCAGCAGCTTATTGACTAGCGGGGATCTAGTCAATGAG. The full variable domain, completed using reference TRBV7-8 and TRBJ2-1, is GAGVSQSPRYKVAKRGQDVALRCDPISGHVSLFWYQQALGQGPEFLTYFQNEAQLDKSGLPSDRFFAERPEGSVSTLKIQRTQQEDSAVYLCASSLLTSGDLVNEQFFGPGTRLTVL.

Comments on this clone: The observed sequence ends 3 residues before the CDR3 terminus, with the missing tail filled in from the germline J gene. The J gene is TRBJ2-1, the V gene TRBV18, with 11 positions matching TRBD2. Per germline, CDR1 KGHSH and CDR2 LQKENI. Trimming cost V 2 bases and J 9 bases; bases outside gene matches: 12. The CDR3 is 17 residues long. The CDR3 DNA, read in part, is TGTGCCAGCTCACCAACCCTCTCGACTAGCGGGGTGGGTGAG. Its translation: CASSPTLSTSGVGE. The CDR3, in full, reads CASSPTLSTSGVGEQFF. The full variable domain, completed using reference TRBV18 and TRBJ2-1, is NAGVMQNPRHLVRRRGQEARLRCSPMKGHSHVYWYRQLPEEGLKFMVYLQKENIIDESGMPKERFSAEFPKEGPSILRIQQVVRGDSAAYFCASSPTLSTSGVGEQFFGPGTRLTVL.

The CDR3 here is CSAREPAGVNSPLHF. Incomplete CDR3 DNA: TGCAGTGCTAGAGAGCCCGCAGGGGTTAACTCACCC. The gene calls are TRBV20-1 and TRBJ1-6; perhaps TRBD1 as D (6 bases). The CDR3 end is not reached by the read, which stops 3 residues before it; the germline J gene fills it in. The CDR3 consists of 15 residues. V lost 0 bases and J lost 10, with 16 bases in between. The germline V gene has CDR1 DFQATT and CDR2 SNEGSKA (reference sequence).

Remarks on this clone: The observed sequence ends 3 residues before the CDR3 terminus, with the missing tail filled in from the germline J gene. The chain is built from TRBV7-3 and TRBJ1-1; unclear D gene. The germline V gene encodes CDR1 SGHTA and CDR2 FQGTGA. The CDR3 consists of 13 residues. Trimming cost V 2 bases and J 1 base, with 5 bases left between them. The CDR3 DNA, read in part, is TGTGCCAGCAGCTTACTAGGGAACACTGAA. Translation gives CASSLLGNTE. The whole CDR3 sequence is CASSLLGNTEAFF.

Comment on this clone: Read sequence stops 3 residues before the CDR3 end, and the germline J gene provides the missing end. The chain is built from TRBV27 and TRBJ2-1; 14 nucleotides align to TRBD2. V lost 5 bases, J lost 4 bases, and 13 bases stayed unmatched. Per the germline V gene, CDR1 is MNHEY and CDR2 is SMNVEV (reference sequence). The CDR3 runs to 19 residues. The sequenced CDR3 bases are TGTGCCAGCAGTCGAAGACTAGCGGGGGGGTCGTATATATACAATGAG. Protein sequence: CASSRRLAGGSYIYNE. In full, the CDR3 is CASSRRLAGGSYIYNEQFF.